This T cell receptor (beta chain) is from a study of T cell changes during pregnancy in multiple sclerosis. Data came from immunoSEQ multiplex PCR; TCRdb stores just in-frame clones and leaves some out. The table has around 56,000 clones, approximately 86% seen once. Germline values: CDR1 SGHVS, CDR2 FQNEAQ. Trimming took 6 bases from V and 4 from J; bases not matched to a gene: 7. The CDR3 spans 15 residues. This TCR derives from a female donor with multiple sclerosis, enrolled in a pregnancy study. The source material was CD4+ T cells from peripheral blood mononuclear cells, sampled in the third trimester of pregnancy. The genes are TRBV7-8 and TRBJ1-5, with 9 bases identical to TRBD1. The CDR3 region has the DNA TGTGCCAGCAGGCGGGACAGGGTGTCGAATCAGCCCCAGCATTTT. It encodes CASRRDRVSNQPQHF. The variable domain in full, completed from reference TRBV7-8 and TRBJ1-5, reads GAGVSQSPRYKVAKRGQDVALRCDPISGHVSLFWYQQALGQGPEFLTYFQNEAQLDKSGLPSDRFFAERPEGSVSTLKIQRTQQEDSAVYLCASRRDRVSNQPQHFGDGTRLSIL.